The entry that follows covers one T cell receptor (beta chain) sequence. Its antigen remains unidentified. This record comes from a study of T cell repertoires in cytomegalovirus infection. Study summary: Both a matching HLA type and CMV infection were indicated by public TCR beta signatures. The study, taken as a whole, reports: Public TCR beta family frequency separated CMV-and-HLA carriers, including in an independent cohort. The study found HLA-C-restricted CMV-specific TCR beta clonotypes dominating the ex vivo response.

MiXCR was run by TCRdb on the reads, yielding one entry per CDR3 protein. The sample contains more than 400,000 distinct CDR3 sequences, approximately 26% of which appear only once. This CDR3 contains 16 residues. V lost 4 bases and J lost 10; bases outside the gene matches: 10. The germline CDR1 and CDR2 sequences are MGHDK and SYGVNS. This chain connects TRBV25-1 to TRBJ2-1, with TRBD2 matching over 13 bases. Sequencing was done on a sample of PBMCs. This TCR derives from a human donor in good health (CMV status not recorded). Some clones in this sample may be carry-over from other donors' samples. The CDR3 nucleotides read TGTGCCAGCAGTGCGCCGGGACTAGCGGGATTTGCGGAGCAGTTCTTC. Translated, it gives CASSAPGLAGFAEQFF.